Shown below are 26 T cell receptor beta chains from a single sample sequenced in a study of beta chain features in type 1 diabetes. As every portion of the isolated RNA was reverse transcribed, the sequencing read expressed TCRB transcripts. Clones were read by immunoSEQ multiplex PCR, and TCRdb kept only the in-frame ones, dropping some. The table has 300,000 to 350,000 clones, 7% to 9% seen once. Sequences were obtained from central memory CD4+ T cells from blood. These receptors all stem from a woman aged 18-30 years in good health.

This clone showed up many times. The rearrangement uses TRBV5-6 and TRBJ1-2; no reliable D call. V was pared by 0 bases and J by 7 bases, with 4 bases between. The CDR3 has 11 residues. CDR1 and CDR2 (germline): SGHDT, YYEEEE. The CDR3 coding sequence is TGTGCCAGCAGCTTGGGGGCTGGCTACACCTTC. It yields the protein CASSLGAGYTF.

The J gene is TRBJ2-6, the V gene TRBV7-9; 9 nucleotides line up with TRBD1. With 1 base clipped from V and 1 base from J, the junction kept 8 bases outside the gene matches. The CDR3 runs to 19 residues. The V gene's germline CDR1 is SEHNR and CDR2 FQNEAQ (reference sequence). CDR3 amino acids: CASSLGGQGPRSGANVLTF. CDR3 sequence (DNA): TGTGCCAGCAGCTTAGGGGGACAGGGCCCCCGATCTGGGGCCAACGTCCTGACTTTC.

This clone was found many times. Distinct nucleotide sequences in the sample also encode this CDR3. The chain combines TRBV9 with TRBJ2-5; D uncertain. This CDR3 is built from 15 residues. Germline V CDR1 and CDR2: SGDLS, YYNGEE. V was pared by 2 bases and J by 1 base, with 12 bases between. The CDR3 region is CASSVAPSRQETQYF. The DNA for the CDR3 is TGTGCCAGCAGCGTCGCACCCAGCCGCCAAGAGACCCAGTACTTC.

V usage is TRBV7-2 and J usage is TRBJ2-7; tentatively, D is TRBD1 (6 bases). The germline V gene has CDR1 SGHTA and CDR2 FQGNSA. V was shortened by 2 bases and J by 0 bases, with 14 bases between the two germline ends. The CDR3 extends over 16 amino acids. The CDR3 sequence: CASSLLGAKLSYEQYF. The CDR3 nucleotides are TGTGCCAGCAGCTTACTGGGGGCTAAACTCTCCTACGAGCAGTACTTC.

In this sample, this clone turned up many times. The chain is built from TRBV18 and TRBJ2-1, with 8 positions matching TRBD2. The germline CDR1 and CDR2 sequences are KGHSH and LQKENI. V gave up 5 bases and J gave up 7 bases; unmatched junction bases: 7. This CDR3 has 14 residues. In DNA form, the CDR3 reads TGTGCCAGCTCAGAACCGGGACTAGGAAATGAGCAGTTCTTC. Protein: CASSEPGLGNEQFF.

This clone occurred a few times. This rearrangement joins TRBV5-1 to TRBJ2-1; no clear D. The CDR3 is 13 amino acids. V was pared by 4 bases and J by 10 bases, with 15 bases between. CDR1 and CDR2 (germline): SGHRS, YFSETQ. For the CDR3, the DNA is TGCGCCAGCAGCCTAACACAAAGCCGGGAGCAGTTCTTC. This translates into CASSLTQSREQFF.

This clone was found a few times. This chain uses TRBV4-2 with TRBJ2-1; 10 bases fit TRBD2. The CDR3 totals 17 residues. Per the germline V gene, CDR1 is LGHNA and CDR2 is YNFKEQ. With V trimmed by 3 bases and J by 8 bases, 13 bases remained unmatched. The CDR3 spells CASSQLTSGKGIDEQFF. The CDR3 DNA follows: TGTGCCAGCAGCCAGCTAACTAGCGGGAAAGGAATCGATGAGCAGTTCTTC.

This clone has a count of ten or more. The chain employs TRBV4-3 and TRBJ2-6, with D possibly TRBD2 on 5 matching bases. Germline V gene lookup returns CDR1 LGHNA and CDR2 YSLEER. Trimming removed 0 bases at V and 0 bases at J, with 9 bases between. The CDR3 covers 17 residues. CDR3 bases: TGCGCCAGCAGCCAAGATGAGAGGGCCTCTGGGGCCAACGTCCTGACTTTC. The encoded protein is CASSQDERASGANVLTF.

This clone has just a few counts. Within the sample, other DNA sequences also encode this same CDR3. CDR3 amino acids: CASSVEGSYGYTF. The CDR3, as DNA: TGTGCCAGCAGCGTAGAGGGATCGTATGGCTACACCTTC. V and J are TRBV9 and TRBJ1-2; D unresolved. The germline V gene has CDR1 SGDLS and CDR2 YYNGEE. Trimming left V 0 bases short and J 5 bases short, with 8 bases between. There are 13 residues in the CDR3.

This clone was recorded a few times. With a much larger clone just one base away, this may be a read error. In the same sample, other DNA sequences code for this CDR3. The chain is built from TRBV5-4 and TRBJ2-1; the D is unclear. V lost 5 bases to trimming and J lost 1 base, with 1 base between them. The CDR3 length is 11 residues. The germline V gene encodes CDR1 SGHNT and CDR2 YYREEE (reference sequence). The CDR3 bases are TGTGCCAGCAGTTCCTACAATGAGCAGTTCTTC. It translates to CASSSYNEQFF.

The rearrangement links TRBV15 to TRBJ2-1; TRBD2 agrees at 12 bases. Trimming took 5 bases from V and 4 from J; bases not matched to a gene: 0. This CDR3 has 14 amino acids. Germline CDR1 is LNHNV and CDR2 is YYDKDF (reference sequence). CDR3 in DNA: TGTGCCACCAGCCTAGCGGGAGGGTACAATGAGCAGTTCTTC. This translates into CATSLAGGYNEQFF.

The sample holds many counts of this clone. The chain has TRBV10-3 and TRBJ1-1, with D unresolved. CDR1 is ENHRY, CDR2 SYGVKD, per germline. V lost 0 bases to trimming and J lost 0 bases, with 8 bases between them. There are 15 residues in the CDR3. The CDR3 DNA sequence: TGTGCCATCAGTGAGTCGGGAATCATGAACACTGAAGCTTTCTTT. As protein: CAISESGIMNTEAFF.

The J gene is TRBJ1-1, the V gene TRBV7-9; D remains ambiguous. This CDR3 contains 13 residues. The ends were cut back, 2 bases at V and 5 bases at J, with 9 bases in the middle. The germline V gene encodes CDR1 SEHNR and CDR2 FQNEAQ (reference sequence). The CDR3 coding sequence is TGTGCCAGCAGCTTATACGATTCTACTGAAGCTTTCTTT. It translates to CASSLYDSTEAFF. Based on the CDR3 plus reference TRBV7-9 and TRBJ1-1, the full variable domain is DTGVSQNPRHKITKRGQNVTFRCDPISEHNRLYWYRQTLGQGPEFLTYFQNEAQLEKSRLLSDRFSAERPKGSFSTLEIQRTEQGDSAMYLCASSLYDSTEAFFGQGTRLTVV.

This clone was detected only a few times. This rearrangement joins TRBV5-8 to TRBJ2-1; 12 bases line up with TRBD2. This CDR3 has 15 residues. After removal of 4 bases from V and 4 bases from J, the junction contained 3 bases not matched to a gene. Germline CDR1 and CDR2: SGHTS and YDEGEE. The CDR3 here is CASSLTSGRYNEQFF. CDR3 coding DNA: TGTGCCAGCAGCCTAACTAGCGGGAGGTACAATGAGCAGTTCTTC. The variable domain in full, completed from reference TRBV5-8 and TRBJ2-1, reads EAGVTQSPTHLIKTRGQQATLRCSPISGHTSVYWYQQALGLGLQFLLWYDEGEERNRGNFPPRFSGRQFPNYSSELNVNALELEDSALYLCASSLTSGRYNEQFFGPGTRLTVL.

This clone was counted between two and nine times. The rearrangement joins TRBV7-2 to TRBJ2-1, with 10 bases fitting TRBD2. The CDR3 is 17 amino acids. The V segment lost 2 bases and the J segment 3 bases; nucleotides outside the gene matches: 7. Germline CDR1 SGHTA, CDR2 FQGNSA. CDR3 nucleotides: TGTGCCAGCAGCTTAAGAGGGTTAGCGGGAGGCTACAATGAGCAGTTCTTC. Encoded protein: CASSLRGLAGGYNEQFF.

The chain couples TRBV6-5 to TRBJ2-5, with D possibly being TRBD1 (5 bases). Trimming removed 6 bases from V and 5 bases from J, with 13 bases in between. From germline, CDR1 is MNHEY and CDR2 SVGAGI. This CDR3 region has 13 residues. The CDR3 reads CASRSGFEETQYF. DNA of the CDR3: TGTGCCAGCAGGTCAGGGTTTGAGGAGACCCAGTACTTC.

Ten or more counts support this clone. Different DNA sequences within this sample yield the same CDR3. This chain connects TRBV7-3 to TRBJ2-7; TRBD2 matches at 7 bases. This CDR3 is 13 amino acids long. The J segment lost 4 bases and the V segment lost 0 bases, leaving 0 bases of the junction unmatched. CDR1 is SGHTA and CDR2 is FQGTGA in the germline V gene. In nucleotides, the CDR3 is TGTGCCAGCAGCTTAACAGCGGGGTACGAGCAGTACTTC. Translation: CASSLTAGYEQYF.

A few counts support this clone. The chain has TRBV9 and TRBJ1-5; TRBD1 matches at 7 bases. The V segment lost 7 bases and the J segment 6 bases; nucleotides outside the gene matches: 7. Germline lookup yields CDR1 SGDLS and CDR2 YYNGEE. The CDR3 extends over 13 amino acids. The CDR3 coding sequence is TGTGCCAGCGGCCAGGGGGTAGGTCAGCCCCAGCATTTT. As protein: CASGQGVGQPQHF.

The V and J genes are TRBV19 and TRBJ2-2; 9 nucleotides agree with TRBD2. The CDR3 consists of 15 residues. Looked up from germline, CDR1 is LNHDA and CDR2 is SQIVND (reference sequence). V dropped 4 bases and J dropped 1; count of bases not matched to a gene: 1. CDR3 amino acids: CASSKTSGNTGELFF. In nucleotides, the CDR3 is TGTGCCAGTAGTAAGACTAGCGGGAACACCGGGGAGCTGTTTTTT.

The chain links TRBV10-3 to TRBJ1-1; D call uncertain. Germline lookup yields CDR1 ENHRY and CDR2 SYGVKD. The CDR3 has 11 amino acids. Between the trimmed V and J ends, which lost 10 bases and 8 bases, there was a span of 14 bases. The CDR3 DNA is TGTGCCACACAACTCGGACGCGAAGCTTTCTTT. This translates into CATQLGREAFF.

This chain uses TRBV10-3 with TRBJ2-3; possible D gene TRBD1, 5 bases. This CDR3 is 15 amino acids long. Trimming shortened V by 2 bases and J by 2 bases, and 11 bases separated the two germline ends. Germline V CDR1 and CDR2: ENHRY, SYGVKD. The CDR3 DNA is TGTGCCATCAGTGAGGGGTTTGGACACACAGATACGCAGTATTTT. Protein product: CAISEGFGHTDTQYF.

The rearrangement uses TRBV15 and TRBJ2-7; D is uncertain. V lost 1 base and J 7 bases, leaving 11 bases between the germline ends. Germline V gene sequence: CDR1 LNHNV, CDR2 YYDKDF (reference sequence). The length of the CDR3 is 13 residues. The CDR3 sequence is CATSRANQVEQYF. The CDR3 nucleotides are TGTGCCACCAGCAGAGCAAATCAGGTGGAGCAGTACTTC.

This clone was counted once. This chain uses TRBV18 with TRBJ1-5; D not certain. Germline CDR1 is KGHSH and CDR2 is LQKENI. V gave up 2 bases and J gave up 0 bases, with 8 bases separating them. The CDR3 is 15 amino acids. CDR3 in amino acids: CASSPEGRSNQPQHF. The CDR3 DNA reads as TGTGCCAGCTCACCAGAGGGTCGTAGCAATCAGCCCCAGCATTTT.

This clone occurred a few times. This clone may be a read error of a much larger clone one base away. The chain is built from TRBV5-6 and TRBJ2-3; D is undetermined. Germline V gives CDR1 SGHDT, CDR2 YYEEEE. This CDR3 contains 12 residues. V was clipped by 4 bases and J by 0 bases, with 3 bases between them. The CDR3 coding sequence is TGTGCCAGCAGCCGAAGCACAGATACGCAGTATTTT. Translation: CASSRSTDTQYF.

The chain recombines TRBV4-3 with TRBJ2-5; 7 bases fit TRBD1. J was trimmed by 5 bases and V by 0 bases; bases with no gene match: 12. CDR3 length equals 17 residues. Germline assignment: CDR1 LGHNA and CDR2 YSLEER. The CDR3 DNA reads TGCGCCAGCAGCCAAGATTATTCGGCAGGGGGTTATGAGACCCAGTACTTC. Translation gives CASSQDYSAGGYETQYF.

The table lists this clone with a few counts. This sequence joins TRBV14 and TRBJ2-3, with D unclear. This CDR3 has 13 amino acids. CDR1 is SGHDN and CDR2 is FVKESK in the germline V gene. Between the trimmed V and J ends, which lost 1 base and 5 bases, there was a span of 7 bases. CDR3: CASSQGVRDTQYF. CDR3 DNA: TGTGCCAGCAGCCAAGGGGTCAGAGATACGCAGTATTTT.